The rows below give T cell receptor beta chains drawn from one sample of a study of blood T cell repertoires in COVID-19. Some clones are missing from TCRdb's copy, which holds only in-frame ones; the method was immunoSEQ multiplex PCR. The sample has 60,000 to 80,000 clones, 80% to 90% seen once. The material sequenced was peripheral blood. The source is a man aged 55 to 70 with acute or convalescent COVID-19. Each CDR3 is given without its conserved first and last residue. Fields, in order: V gene, CDR3 protein.

V gene: TRBV6-2/TRBV6-3
CDR3 protein: ASSLNGRMALLGSYEQY

V gene: TRBV5-1
CDR3 protein: ASSLTGGDSNEKLF

V gene: TRBV5-1
CDR3 protein: ASSLERVTEAF

V gene: TRBV18
CDR3 protein: ASSPYPGLAGGGPNEQF

V gene: TRBV30
CDR3 protein: ASLREAVNEQF

V gene: TRBV5-4
CDR3 protein: ASSPLRQTGTEAF

V gene: TRBV5-1
CDR3 protein: ASTKEDETQY

V gene: TRBV7-3
CDR3 protein: ASSFFQGPQETQY

V gene: TRBV15
CDR3 protein: ATSSLGTGAYGYT

V gene: TRBV19
CDR3 protein: ASSKGLAEQETQY

V gene: TRBV12-3/TRBV12-4
CDR3 protein: ASSGLDREVQH

V gene: TRBV12-3/TRBV12-4
CDR3 protein: ASFTGVYGYT

V gene: TRBV6-5
CDR3 protein: ASSPTGTANEKLF

V gene: TRBV7-8
CDR3 protein: ASSPPGYTEAF

V gene: TRBV6-5
CDR3 protein: ATFEPPSYT

V gene: TRBV19
CDR3 protein: ASTPGQYNNQPQH

V gene: TRBV25-1
CDR3 protein: ASSASGLGAGELF

V gene: TRBV7-6
CDR3 protein: ASSFGGTSLSGELF

V gene: TRBV27
CDR3 protein: ASSPGTSGTTQY

V gene: TRBV6-5
CDR3 protein: ASSYGTSGYNEQF

V gene: TRBV5-4
CDR3 protein: ASSRSERGGYEQY

V gene: TRBV27
CDR3 protein: ASRDSAGSVYNEQF

V gene: TRBV5-6
CDR3 protein: ASSRRREDNEQF

V gene: TRBV19
CDR3 protein: ASSPGLSYQETQY

V gene: TRBV5-6
CDR3 protein: ASSLVVPGQGAQNQPQH

V gene: TRBV5-4
CDR3 protein: ASSMPGQLGEQF

V gene: TRBV11-2
CDR3 protein: ASSSTRGLGETQY

V gene: TRBV7-3
CDR3 protein: ASSPQGHDPPLH